The 30 T cell receptor beta chains reported below all come from one sample, sequenced in a study of CD8+ T cells in alopecia areata. Extracted from the samples, RNA was reverse transcribed into cDNA to serve as the sequencing template. This table comes from immunoSEQ multiplex PCR, and its TCRdb copy is limited to in-frame clones, with some not included. The sample shows hundreds of thousands of clones, 55% to 70% of them seen only once. Treatment described: oral pan-JAK inhibitor, 5-10 mg twice daily. Sequenced here: CD4+ T cells sorted from blood, sampled at week 24, from a patient treated with tofacitinib. The receptors stem from a human donor with alopecia areata.

The CDR3 region has the DNA TGTGCCTGGAGTCAATCCTACAGCTCTGGGGCCAACGTCCTGACTTTC. Protein sequence: CAWSQSYSSGANVLTF. The rearrangement uses TRBV30 and TRBJ2-6; D remains ambiguous. CDR1 and CDR2 from the germline V gene are GTSNPN and SVGIG (reference sequence). The CDR3 has 16 residues. Trimming removed 2 bases from V and 0 bases from J, with 11 bases in between.

As regards this clone: Other DNA sequences from this sample encode an identical CDR3 as well. The chain employs TRBV30 and TRBJ1-2; no clear D. Germline V gives CDR1 GTSNPN, CDR2 SVGIG (reference sequence). The CDR3 sequence is 11 residues long. V lost 2 bases and J lost 5, with 6 bases in between. CDR3 loop: CAWSLGYGYTF. The CDR3 region has the DNA TGTGCCTGGAGTCTAGGTTATGGCTACACCTTC.

CDR3 amino acids: CASSGQRANTEAFF. The CDR3 nucleotides are TGTGCCAGCAGTGGTCAACGGGCGAACACTGAAGCTTTCTTT. This sequence joins TRBV2 and TRBJ1-1; D gene ambiguous. The V gene lost 4 bases and the J gene lost 1 base, with 10 bases spanning the gap. The germline gives CDR1 SNHLY, CDR2 FYNNEI. The CDR3 consists of 14 residues.

This clone has just a few counts. The V call is TRBV29-1, the J call TRBJ1-1, with 8 positions matching TRBD1. Looked up from germline, CDR1 is SQVTM and CDR2 is ANQGSEA. The CDR3 sequence is 12 residues long. After removal of 6 bases from V and 4 bases from J, the junction contained 4 bases not matched to a gene. This CDR3 is CSVDTGGTEAFF. The CDR3 DNA reads TGCAGCGTGGATACAGGGGGCACTGAAGCTTTCTTT.

The CDR3 coding sequence is TGCGCCAGCAGCCAAGATCTGAAGACAGGGAGGGAAGAGACCCAGTACTTC. Residues: CASSQDLKTGREETQYF. The chain joins TRBV4-3 to TRBJ2-5, with D possibly being TRBD1 or TRBD2 (7 bases each). CDR1 is LGHNA and CDR2 is YSLEER in the germline V gene. This CDR3 is 17 amino acids long. The V end was cut by 0 bases, the J end by 3 bases, with 17 bases between.

This clone was found a few times. J is TRBJ2-7 and V is TRBV10-3, with D possibly TRBD1 on 6 matching bases. Trimming shortened V by 2 bases and J by 6 bases, and 11 bases separated the two germline ends. The CDR3 totals 13 residues. Germline V lookup: CDR1 ENHRY, CDR2 SYGVKD. CDR3 in DNA: TGTGCCATCAGTGAGGGGGACATAGCCGAGCAGTACTTC. Residues: CAISEGDIAEQYF.

J is TRBJ1-1 and V is TRBV7-8, with 7 bases that match TRBD1. Per the germline V gene, CDR1 is SGHVS and CDR2 is FQNEAQ. V lost 6 bases and J lost 7; bases outside the gene matches: 14. The CDR3 covers 15 residues. The CDR3 reads CASSLGHGTALEAFF. The CDR3 nucleotides read TGTGCCAGCAGTCTGGGCCATGGGACAGCCCTTGAAGCTTTCTTT.

The chain is built from TRBV7-6 and TRBJ2-6; D call uncertain. The germline CDR1 and CDR2 sequences are SGHVS and FNYEAQ. Deletions cut 1 base from V and 0 bases from J, with 16 bases between. This CDR3 is 19 amino acids long. The CDR3 DNA follows: TGTGCCAGCAGCTTAGGTCAAGGAAGACAACCCTCTGGGGCCAACGTCCTGACTTTC. Residues: CASSLGQGRQPSGANVLTF.

J is TRBJ1-5 and V is TRBV10-3; D unresolved. Deletions cut 3 bases from V and 6 bases from J, with 18 bases between. Per the germline V gene, CDR1 is ENHRY and CDR2 is SYGVKD. The CDR3 is made up of 16 amino acids. CDR3 bases: TGTGCCATCAGTGAAATGAGATCGGGCACTGGTCAGCCCCAGCATTTT. The encoded protein is CAISEMRSGTGQPQHF.

V usage is TRBV28 and J usage is TRBJ2-7; 11 bases fit TRBD2. Per the germline V gene, CDR1 is MDHEN and CDR2 is SYDVKM. The CDR3 consists of 14 residues. V lost 3 bases and J lost 2; bases outside the gene matches: 0. The CDR3 DNA reads TGTGCCAGCAGTTTTAGCGGGGGGGCCTACGAGCAGTACTTC. This translates into CASSFSGGAYEQYF.

The chain joins TRBV28 to TRBJ2-3; maybe TRBD2 (6 bases). V was shortened by 6 bases and J by 2 bases, with 18 bases between the two germline ends. This CDR3 contains 16 residues. Germline V gene data show CDR1 as MDHEN and CDR2 as SYDVKM. This chain's CDR3 is CASRSLPGLPTDTQYF. CDR3 coding DNA: TGTGCCAGCAGGTCACTACCGGGACTTCCCACAGATACGCAGTATTTT.

In this sample, this clone turned up a few times. J is TRBJ2-1 and V is TRBV2; 8 nucleotides match TRBD1. Germline V gene data show CDR1 as SNHLY and CDR2 as FYNNEI. J lost 8 bases, V lost 7 bases, and 1 base had no gene match. There are 11 residues in the CDR3. This CDR3 reads CASTTGDEQFF. CDR3 in DNA: TGTGCCAGCACGACAGGGGATGAGCAGTTCTTC. Full variable domain (remainder filled in from reference TRBV2 and TRBJ2-1): EPEVTQTPSHQVTQMGQEVILRCVPISNHLYFYWYRQILGQKVEFLVSFYNNEISEKSEIFDDQFSVERPDGSNFTLKIRSTKLEDSAMYFCASTTGDEQFFGPGTRLTVL.

This rearrangement joins TRBV5-1 to TRBJ2-7; TRBD1 agrees at 7 bases. The CDR3 runs to 14 residues. The V gene end was trimmed by 4 bases and the J gene end by 0 bases; junction bases not matched to a gene: 4. Germline-derived CDR1 and CDR2 are SGHRS and YFSETQ. The CDR3 spells CASSGSGGSYEQYF. Written as DNA, the CDR3 is TGCGCCAGCAGCGGCTCAGGGGGCTCCTACGAGCAGTACTTC.

CDR3 sequence reads: CAWSAGEATGELFF. CDR3 nucleotides: TGTGCCTGGAGTGCGGGGGAGGCCACCGGGGAGCTGTTTTTT. This rearrangement joins TRBV30 to TRBJ2-2, with D possibly being TRBD2 (6 bases). The CDR3 runs 14 residues. Germline-derived CDR1 and CDR2 are GTSNPN and SVGIG (reference sequence). V gave up 1 base and J gave up 4 bases, with 10 bases separating them.

The chain couples TRBV30 to TRBJ1-6; 7 nucleotides line up with TRBD1. Germline CDR1 and CDR2: GTSNPN and SVGIG (reference sequence). With V trimmed by 8 bases and J by 7 bases, 8 bases remained unmatched. The length of the CDR3 is 13 residues. CDR3 loop: CARSGTANSPLHF. The CDR3 coding sequence is TGTGCCAGGTCCGGGACAGCAAATTCACCCCTCCACTTT.

The chain employs TRBV19 and TRBJ2-5; a possible D gene is TRBD2 (5 bases). CDR1 and CDR2 from the germline V gene are LNHDA and SQIVND (reference sequence). The CDR3 length is 14 residues. Trimming stripped 4 bases from V and 2 bases from J, with 11 bases between. CDR3 sequence: CASSRGALQETQYF. The CDR3 bases are TGTGCCAGTAGTAGGGGAGCGCTTCAAGAGACCCAGTACTTC.

This clone has a single count. The chain links TRBV19 to TRBJ1-5; 12 bases line up with TRBD1. J lost 7 bases, V lost 6 bases, and 16 bases had no gene match. The CDR3 spans 18 residues. From germline, CDR1 is LNHDA and CDR2 SQIVND (reference sequence). CDR3: CASRITGTGGGGGQPQHF. The CDR3 nucleotides are TGTGCCAGTAGGATCACCGGGACAGGGGGCGGAGGGGGCCAGCCCCAGCATTTT. Looking up the rest from reference TRBV19 and TRBJ1-5 gives the full variable domain: DGGITQSPKYLFRKEGQNVTLSCEQNLNHDAMYWYRQDPGQGLRLIYYSQIVNDFQKGDIAEGYSVSREKKESFPLTVTSAQKNPTAFYLCASRITGTGGGGGQPQHFGDGTRLSIL.

V is TRBV28 and J is TRBJ2-5; a weak D match, TRBD2 (7 bases). In germline, CDR1 is MDHEN, CDR2 SYDVKM. The germline V and J ends were trimmed by 7 bases and 4 bases, with 16 bases remaining between them. This CDR3 spans 14 amino acids. CDR3 loop: CASTPGGGGETQYF. The CDR3 DNA reads TGTGCCAGCACCCCCGGAGGGGGGGGAGAGACCCAGTACTTC.

Notes on this clone: The sample carries other DNA sequences with the same CDR3. The chain couples TRBV2 to TRBJ1-5, with unresolved D. Germline CDR1 is SNHLY and CDR2 is FYNNEI. The CDR3 runs to 14 residues. V was pared by 3 bases and J by 6 bases, with 12 bases between. The CDR3 region is CASSESGEGQPQHF. In DNA, the CDR3 is TGTGCCAGCAGTGAGTCGGGTGAGGGTCAGCCCCAGCATTTT.

The genes are TRBV9 and TRBJ1-1, with D possibly being TRBD1 (6 bases). The CDR3 sequence is 16 residues long. Germline lookup yields CDR1 SGDLS and CDR2 YYNGEE. The ends were cut back, 0 bases at V and 0 bases at J, with 12 bases in the middle. CDR3 loop: CASSVAEGVMNTEAFF. The CDR3 coding sequence is TGTGCCAGCAGCGTAGCCGAGGGGGTTATGAACACTGAAGCTTTCTTT.

In its sample, this clone was seen once. CDR3 nucleotides: TGCAGCGTATCAACAGGGGGCTATGGCTACACCTTC. Translating gives CSVSTGGYGYTF. The rearrangement uses TRBV29-1 and TRBJ1-2, with 8 bases aligning to TRBD1. The trim removed 6 bases at V and 4 bases at J, leaving 4 bases unmatched. Looked up from germline, CDR1 is SQVTM and CDR2 is ANQGSEA. The CDR3 consists of 12 residues. The variable domain in full, completed from reference TRBV29-1 and TRBJ1-2, reads SAVISQKPSRDICQRGTSLTIQCQVDSQVTMMFWYRQQPGQSLTLIATANQGSEATYESGFVIDKFPISRPNLTFSTLTVSNMSPEDSSIYLCSVSTGGYGYTFGSGTRLTVV.

The chain combines TRBV7-2 with TRBJ2-7; 7 nucleotides agree with TRBD1. The germline V gene encodes CDR1 SGHTA and CDR2 FQGNSA. V was clipped by 6 bases and J by 2 bases; unmatched bases: 7. The CDR3 loop spans 14 amino acids. CDR3 sequence (DNA): TGTGCCAGCAGACCGACAGGGACCGCCTACGAGCAGTACTTC. This codes for CASRPTGTAYEQYF.

This clone was seen a single time. The genes are TRBV30 and TRBJ1-1, with D possibly matching TRBD1 (5 bases). The V and J ends lost 5 bases and 4 bases respectively, with 14 bases between them. The V gene's germline CDR1 is GTSNPN and CDR2 SVGIG (reference sequence). This CDR3 region has 13 residues. CDR3 DNA sequence: TGTGCCTGGGCAACCAGGGCTACCACTGAAGCTTTCTTT. Its protein is CAWATRATTEAFF.

The rearrangement joins TRBV29-1 to TRBJ1-2, with D possibly matching TRBD1 (6 bases). CDR3 length equals 13 residues. Germline lookup yields CDR1 SQVTM and CDR2 ANQGSEA. Trimming took 3 bases from V and 0 from J, leaving 8 bases between them. The CDR3 here is CSVDRGSNYGYTF. In DNA form, the CDR3 reads TGCAGCGTTGACAGGGGTTCTAACTATGGCTACACCTTC.

This clone showed up just once. The DNA of the CDR3 is TGTGCCAGCTCGGGCCTCTCAGGGGGCAGGGGCAATCAGCCCCAGCATTTT. As protein: CASSGLSGGRGNQPQHF. The chain carries TRBV4-2 and TRBJ1-5, with TRBD1 matching 8 bases. V shed 8 bases, J shed 2 bases, and the junction held 14 bases outside the gene matches. The germline CDR1 and CDR2 sequences are LGHNA and YNFKEQ. The CDR3 runs to 17 residues.

This clone came up once. The chain recombines TRBV27 with TRBJ2-7; TRBD2 matches 10 bases. Per the germline V gene, CDR1 is MNHEY and CDR2 is SMNVEV (reference sequence). The CDR3 consists of 14 residues. J lost 6 bases, V lost 5 bases, and 7 bases had no gene match. The DNA of the CDR3 is TGTGCCAGCAGTAAGCCAGCGGGGGGGCCCGAGCAGTACTTC. Residues: CASSKPAGGPEQYF.

This clone has just a few counts. V usage is TRBV30 and J usage is TRBJ1-1; D unresolved. Per germline, CDR1 GTSNPN and CDR2 SVGIG (reference sequence). Trimming shortened V by 5 bases and J by 2 bases, and 15 bases separated the two germline ends. The CDR3 is 14 amino acids. The CDR3 loop is CAWGTQVSNTEAFF. CDR3 sequence (DNA): TGTGCCTGGGGAACACAAGTTTCCAACACTGAAGCTTTCTTT.

This clone occurred a few times. J is TRBJ2-1 and V is TRBV11-2; D gene ambiguous. Trimming shortened V by 3 bases and J by 5 bases, and 8 bases separated the two germline ends. The CDR3 covers 13 residues. CDR1 is SGHAT, CDR2 FQNNGV, per germline. CDR3: CASSFGLDNEQFF. The CDR3 DNA follows: TGTGCCAGCAGCTTCGGGCTAGACAATGAGCAGTTCTTC.

The V and J genes are TRBV5-1 and TRBJ2-5; 10 nucleotides agree with TRBD2. The CDR3 consists of 18 residues. After removal of 0 bases from V and 4 bases from J, the junction contained 12 bases not matched to a gene. CDR1 SGHRS and CDR2 YFSETQ come from the germline V gene. The CDR3 here is CASSLASSGGFAGETQYF. CDR3 bases: TGCGCCAGCAGCTTGGCGTCTAGCGGGGGTTTTGCAGGAGAGACCCAGTACTTC.

Remarks on this clone: The identical CDR3 is also encoded by other nucleotide sequences in the sample. J is TRBJ2-4 and V is TRBV4-2; D not certain. This CDR3 contains 14 residues. Trimming took off 1 base at V and 7 bases at J, with 11 bases between the two ends. Germline assignment: CDR1 LGHNA and CDR2 YNFKEQ. The CDR3 region has the DNA TGTGCCAGCAGCCAAGCGGTCAACAAGAACATTCAGTACTTC. Translating it yields CASSQAVNKNIQYF.